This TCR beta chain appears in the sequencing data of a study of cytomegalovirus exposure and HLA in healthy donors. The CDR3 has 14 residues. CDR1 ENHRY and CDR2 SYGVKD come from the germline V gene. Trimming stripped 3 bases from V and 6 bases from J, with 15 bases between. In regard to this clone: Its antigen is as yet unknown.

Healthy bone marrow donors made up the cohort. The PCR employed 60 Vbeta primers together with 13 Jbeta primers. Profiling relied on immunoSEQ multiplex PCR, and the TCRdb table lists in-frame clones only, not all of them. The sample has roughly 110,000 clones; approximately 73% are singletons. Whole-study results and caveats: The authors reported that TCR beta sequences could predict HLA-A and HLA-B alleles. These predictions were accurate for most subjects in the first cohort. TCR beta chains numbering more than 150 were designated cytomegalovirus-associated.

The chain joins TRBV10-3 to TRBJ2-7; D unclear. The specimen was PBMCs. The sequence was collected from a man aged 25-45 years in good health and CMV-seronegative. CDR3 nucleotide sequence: TGTGCCATCAGTGATTCTCCGACTCTGGTCGAGCAGTACTTC. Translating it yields CAISDSPTLVEQYF.